These T cell receptor beta chains were read from a single sample in a study of cytomegalovirus exposure and HLA in healthy donors. Using immunoSEQ multiplex PCR, the repertoire was profiled, and TCRdb retains in-frame clones only, with some absent. The data hold 150,000 to 200,000 clones, with more than 80% observed a single time. The sample comprised PBMCs. The receptors stem from a man aged 18-30 years in good health and CMV-seronegative. Each CDR3 is given with its conserved first and last residue. The D gene is left open where the match is weak. Clone size is given for some rows only: seen once, a few or many times, or a class if the clone is expanded.

D: TRBD1
V: TRBV7-6
J: TRBJ2-5
size: .
DNA: TGTGCCAGCAGCTTAACAGGGGACCAAGAGACCCAGTACTTC
CDR3: CASSLTGDQETQYF

D: .
V: TRBV7-8
J: TRBJ2-3
size: once
DNA: TGTGCCAGCAGCTTAGAGCAGTGGACTCTTACAAGCACAGATACGCAGTATTTT
CDR3: CASSLEQWTLTSTDTQYF

D: TRBD2
V: TRBV5-1
J: TRBJ2-1
size: .
DNA: TGCGCCAGCAGCTTGGTTAGCGGGAGTGAATTCTACAATGAGCAGTTCTTC
CDR3: CASSLVSGSEFYNEQFF

D: .
V: TRBV6-1
J: TRBJ1-4
size: .
DNA: TGTGCCAGCAGTAAAGCGAGAGATGAAAAACTGTTTTTT
CDR3: CASSKARDEKLFF

D: TRBD2
V: TRBV7-3
J: TRBJ2-3
size: .
DNA: TGTGCCAGCAGCTTAAGGGGCGGGAGTATTAATACGCAGTATTTT
CDR3: CASSLRGGSINTQYF

D: TRBD1
V: TRBV19
J: TRBJ1-6
size: .
DNA: TGTGCCAGTAGTTTCTGGACAGGGGCGGATTCACCCCTCCACTTT
CDR3: CASSFWTGADSPLHF

D: TRBD1
V: TRBV9
J: TRBJ1-4
size: .
DNA: TGTGCCAGCAGCGCGGGGGACAGCGGAGGGGAAAAACTGTTTTTT
CDR3: CASSAGDSGGEKLFF

D: .
V: TRBV6-1
J: TRBJ2-7
size: .
DNA: TGTGCCAGCAGGCCTTTAGGGGTTGTTTCCTACGAGCAGTACTTC
CDR3: CASRPLGVVSYEQYF

D: .
V: TRBV6-1
J: TRBJ1-5
size: few
DNA: TGTGCCAGCAGTGGACAGGAGGTTCCTCAGCCCCAGCATTTT
CDR3: CASSGQEVPQPQHF

D: TRBD1
V: TRBV28
J: TRBJ2-7
size: few
DNA: TGTGCCAGCAAAGAACAGGGGTCCTACGAGCAGTACTTC
CDR3: CASKEQGSYEQYF

D: .
V: TRBV10-3
J: TRBJ2-2
size: .
DNA: TGTGCCATCAGTGGTGGACTCATGGGGACGAACACCGGGGAGCTGTTTTTT
CDR3: CAISGGLMGTNTGELFF

D: TRBD1
V: TRBV7-8
J: TRBJ2-5
size: .
DNA: TGTGCCAGCAGCCCTAGACAGGGGCCCCAAGAGACCCAGTACTTC
CDR3: CASSPRQGPQETQYF

D: .
V: TRBV30
J: TRBJ1-2
size: .
DNA: TGTGCCTGGGACGACCGGGGTATACGCTACACCTTC
CDR3: CAWDDRGIRYTF

D: .
V: TRBV5-1
J: TRBJ2-7
size: .
DNA: TGCGCCAGCAGAAGGGGGGGATCCTACGAGCAGTACTTC
CDR3: CASRRGGSYEQYF

D: .
V: TRBV5-6
J: TRBJ1-1
size: few
DNA: TGTGCCAGCAGCTTGGACAGTTTGAACACTGAAGCTTTCTTT
CDR3: CASSLDSLNTEAFF

D: .
V: TRBV18
J: TRBJ2-1
size: .
DNA: TGTGCCAGCTCATCGGCGGTGGAGGGGTGGCACAATGAGCAGTTCTTC
CDR3: CASSSAVEGWHNEQFF

D: TRBD1
V: TRBV2
J: TRBJ1-1
size: .
DNA: TGTGCCAGCGGGGGACAGGGTGCCACTGAAGCTTTCTTT
CDR3: CASGGQGATEAFF

D: .
V: TRBV6-5
J: TRBJ1-5
size: few
DNA: TGTGCCACCTCCCCTCGGCGACAGTACAATCAGCCCCAGCATTTT
CDR3: CATSPRRQYNQPQHF

D: .
V: TRBV6-1
J: TRBJ2-5
size: few
DNA: TGTGTTGAGGGGGATACTAAAGAGACCCAGTACTTC
CDR3: CVEGDTKETQYF

D: .
V: TRBV5-1
J: TRBJ1-4
size: .
DNA: TGCGCCAGCAGCGTAAAGCGCGCGGCTAATGAAAAACTGTTTTTT
CDR3: CASSVKRAANEKLFF